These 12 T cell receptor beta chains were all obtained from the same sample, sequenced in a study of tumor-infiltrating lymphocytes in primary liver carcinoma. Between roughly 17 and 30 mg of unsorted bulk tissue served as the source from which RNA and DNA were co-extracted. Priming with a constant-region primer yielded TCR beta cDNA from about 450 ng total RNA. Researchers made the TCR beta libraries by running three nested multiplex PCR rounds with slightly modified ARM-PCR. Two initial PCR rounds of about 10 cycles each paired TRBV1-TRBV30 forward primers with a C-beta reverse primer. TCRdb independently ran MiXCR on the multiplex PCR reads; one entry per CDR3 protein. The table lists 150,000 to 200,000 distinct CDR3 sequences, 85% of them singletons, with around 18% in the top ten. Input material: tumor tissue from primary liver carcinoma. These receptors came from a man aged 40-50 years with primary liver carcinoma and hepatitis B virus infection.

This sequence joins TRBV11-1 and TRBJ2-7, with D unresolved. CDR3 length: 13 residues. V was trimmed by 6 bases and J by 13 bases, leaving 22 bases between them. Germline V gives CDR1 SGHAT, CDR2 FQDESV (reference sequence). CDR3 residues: CASRGKRPYEEYF. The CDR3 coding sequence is TGTGCCAGCAGGGGGAAGCGACCCTACGAGGAATACTTC.

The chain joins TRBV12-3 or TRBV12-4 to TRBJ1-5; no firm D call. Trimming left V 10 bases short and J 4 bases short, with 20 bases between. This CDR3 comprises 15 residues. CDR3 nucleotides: TGTGCCATCAGCCCCGCAGTGCAGGCTAATCAGCCCCAGCATTTT. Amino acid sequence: CAISPAVQANQPQHF.

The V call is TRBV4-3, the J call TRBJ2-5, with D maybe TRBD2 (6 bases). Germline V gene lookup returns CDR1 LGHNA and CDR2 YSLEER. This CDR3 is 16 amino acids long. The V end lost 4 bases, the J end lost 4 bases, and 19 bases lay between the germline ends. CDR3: CASSRGVGRELETQYF. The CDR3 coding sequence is TGCGCCAGCAGCCGAGGCGTGGGGCGGGAACTAGAGACCCAGTACTTC.

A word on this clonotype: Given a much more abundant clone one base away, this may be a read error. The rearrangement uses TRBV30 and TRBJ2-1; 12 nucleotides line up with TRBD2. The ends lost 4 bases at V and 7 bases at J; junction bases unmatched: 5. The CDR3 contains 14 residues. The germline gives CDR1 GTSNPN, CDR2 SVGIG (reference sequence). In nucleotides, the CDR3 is TGTGCCTGGACTGAGACTAGCGGGGGAAATGAGCAGTTCTTC. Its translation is CAWTETSGGNEQFF. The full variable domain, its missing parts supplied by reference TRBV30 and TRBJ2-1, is SQTIHQWPATLVQPVGSPLSLECTVEGTSNPNLYWYRQAAGRGLQLLFYSVGIGQISSEVPQNLSASRPQDRQFILSSKKLLLSDSGFYLCAWTETSGGNEQFFGPGTRLTVL.

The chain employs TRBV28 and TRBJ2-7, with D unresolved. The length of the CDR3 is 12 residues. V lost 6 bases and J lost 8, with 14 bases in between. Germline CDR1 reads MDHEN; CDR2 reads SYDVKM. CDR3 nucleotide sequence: TGTGCCAGCAGGATTGGGTCTCTCCAGCAGTACTTC. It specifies CASRIGSLQQYF.

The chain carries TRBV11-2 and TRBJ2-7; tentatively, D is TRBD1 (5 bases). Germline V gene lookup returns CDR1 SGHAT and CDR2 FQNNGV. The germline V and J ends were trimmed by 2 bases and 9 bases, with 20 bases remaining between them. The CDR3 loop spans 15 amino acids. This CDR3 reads CASSLRWIGEKAQYF. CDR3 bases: TGTGCCAGCAGCTTACGATGGATAGGGGAAAAGGCGCAGTACTTC.

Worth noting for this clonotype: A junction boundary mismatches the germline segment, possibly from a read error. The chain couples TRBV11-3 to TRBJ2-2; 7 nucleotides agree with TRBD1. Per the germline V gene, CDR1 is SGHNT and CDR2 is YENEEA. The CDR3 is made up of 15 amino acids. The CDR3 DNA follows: TGTACCAGCAGTACCCGGACAGGGAACACCGGGGAGCTGTTTTTT. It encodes CTSSTRTGNTGELFF.

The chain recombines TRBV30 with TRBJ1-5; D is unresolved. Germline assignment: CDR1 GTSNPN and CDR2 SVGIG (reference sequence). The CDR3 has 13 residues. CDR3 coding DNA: TGTGTCCGTGCGTCCGCAGCCAATCAGCCCCAGCATTTT. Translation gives CVRASAANQPQHF.

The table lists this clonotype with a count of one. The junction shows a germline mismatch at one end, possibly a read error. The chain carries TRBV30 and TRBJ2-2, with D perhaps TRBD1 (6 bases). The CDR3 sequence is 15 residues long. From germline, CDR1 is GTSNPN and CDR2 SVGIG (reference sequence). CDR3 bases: TGTGTCTGGAGTGGGGGACATGGGGGCACCGGGGAGCTGTTTTTT. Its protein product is CVWSGGHGGTGELFF.

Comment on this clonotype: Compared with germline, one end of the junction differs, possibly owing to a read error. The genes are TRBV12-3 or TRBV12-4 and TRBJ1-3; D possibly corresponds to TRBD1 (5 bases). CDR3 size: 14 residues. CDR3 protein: CASSLRGTGNTMYF. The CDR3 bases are TGTGCCAGCAGTCTTCGGGGGACTGGAAACACCATGTATTTT.

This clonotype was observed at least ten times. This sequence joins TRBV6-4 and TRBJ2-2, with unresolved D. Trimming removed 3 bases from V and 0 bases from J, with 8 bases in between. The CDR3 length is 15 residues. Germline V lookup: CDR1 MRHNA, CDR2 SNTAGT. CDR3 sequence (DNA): TGTGCCAGCAGTGAGGACGAGTCGAACACCGGGGAGCTGTTTTTT. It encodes CASSEDESNTGELFF.

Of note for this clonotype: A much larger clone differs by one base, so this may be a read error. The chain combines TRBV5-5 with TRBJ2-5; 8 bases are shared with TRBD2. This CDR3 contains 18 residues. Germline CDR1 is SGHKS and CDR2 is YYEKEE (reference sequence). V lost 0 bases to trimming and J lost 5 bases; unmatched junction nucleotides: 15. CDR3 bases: TGTGCCAGCAGCTTGGGGGGACTAGTGGGAGGGATAATGGAGACCCAGTACTTC. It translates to CASSLGGLVGGIMETQYF.